The 19 T cell receptor beta chains in this list originate from one sample, sequenced in a study of CD8+ T cells in alopecia areata. RNA extraction and reverse transcription yielded cDNA as sequencing template. Generated by immunoSEQ multiplex PCR, the TCRdb table keeps only in-frame clones and is missing some. Of 85,000 to 95,000 clones in the sample, about three quarters were seen once. The sample's treatment: oral pan-JAK inhibitor, 5-10 mg twice daily. The source material was CD8+ T cells sorted from blood, sampled at roughly week 45, from a patient treated with tofacitinib. These receptors all come from a human donor with alopecia areata.

The CDR3 DNA reads as TGTGCCAGCAGCTTATCAGCAGGGGCGCACGGCTACACCTTC. This gives the protein CASSLSAGAHGYTF. V usage is TRBV11-2 and J usage is TRBJ1-2; D is possibly TRBD1 (6 bases). The CDR3 has 14 residues. Per the germline V gene, CDR1 is SGHAT and CDR2 is FQNNGV. Trimming removed 2 bases at V and 8 bases at J, with 15 bases between. Complete variable domain (other parts from reference TRBV11-2 and TRBJ1-2): EAGVAQSPRYKIIEKRQSVAFWCNPISGHATLYWYQQILGQGPKLLIQFQNNGVVDDSQLPKDRFSAERLKGVDSTLKIQPAKLEDSAVYLCASSLSAGAHGYTFGSGTRLTVV.

This clone has more than one count but fewer than ten. The V call is TRBV14, the J call TRBJ2-1, with 8 bases identical to TRBD1. Germline CDR1 SGHDN, CDR2 FVKESK. V dropped 1 base and J dropped 8; count of bases not matched to a gene: 10. The CDR3 runs 16 residues. CDR3 in DNA: TGTGCCAGCAGCCAAGGGACAGGGCGTGCGTTCTATGAGCAGTTCTTC. Its translation: CASSQGTGRAFYEQFF.

The table lists this clone with a few counts. V and J are TRBV7-6 and TRBJ2-7; 7 positions match TRBD1. Germline V CDR1 and CDR2: SGHVS, FNYEAQ. The V and J ends lost 1 base and 0 bases, in that order; junction bases with no gene match: 12. CDR3 length equals 18 residues. The CDR3 here is CASSLVGSYGTVSYEQYF. The CDR3 DNA reads as TGTGCCAGCAGCTTAGTGGGGTCTTACGGGACAGTCTCCTACGAGCAGTACTTC. Full variable domain (remainder filled in from reference TRBV7-6 and TRBJ2-7): GAGVSQSPRYKVTKRGQDVALRCDPISGHVSLYWYRQALGQGPEFLTYFNYEAQQDKSGLPNDRFSAERPEGSISTLTIQRTEQRDSAMYRCASSLVGSYGTVSYEQYFGPGTRLTVT.

There are a few counts of this clone. The V call is TRBV5-5, the J call TRBJ2-1, with 10 bases identical to TRBD1. The CDR3 is made up of 16 amino acids. Trimming removed 5 bases from V and 5 bases from J; junction bases left unmatched: 10. Germline CDR1 SGHKS, CDR2 YYEKEE (reference sequence). DNA for the CDR3: TGTGCCAGCAGGGAAAAAGGACAGGGGGGCAACAATGAGCAGTTCTTC. It specifies CASREKGQGGNNEQFF.

The V and J genes are TRBV27 and TRBJ2-7; possibly TRBD1 for D (6 bases). The CDR3 is 13 residues long. The germline V and J ends were trimmed by 6 bases and 3 bases, with 12 bases remaining between them. CDR1 is MNHEY, CDR2 SMNVEV, per germline (reference sequence). The CDR3 loop is CASSTQQGYEQYF. The CDR3 DNA reads TGTGCCAGCAGCACGCAACAGGGCTACGAGCAGTACTTC.

V gene TRBV2 combines with J gene TRBJ1-5, with a possible D match to TRBD1 (6 bases). The V end was cut by 2 bases, the J end by 1 base, with 15 bases between. The CDR3 runs to 17 residues. Looked up from germline, CDR1 is SNHLY and CDR2 is FYNNEI. The CDR3 nucleotides are TGTGCCAGCAGTGAAAGGGACACACTAACAAGCAATCAGCCCCAGCATTTT. Protein sequence: CASSERDTLTSNQPQHF. Filled out from reference TRBV2 and TRBJ1-5, the complete variable domain reads EPEVTQTPSHQVTQMGQEVILRCVPISNHLYFYWYRQILGQKVEFLVSFYNNEISEKSEIFDDQFSVERPDGSNFTLKIRSTKLEDSAMYFCASSERDTLTSNQPQHFGDGTRLSIL.

V gene TRBV19 combines with J gene TRBJ2-3; perhaps TRBD2 as D (5 bases). Trimming shortened V by 2 bases and J by 2 bases, and 8 bases separated the two germline ends. Germline CDR1 reads LNHDA; CDR2 reads SQIVND (reference sequence). This CDR3 has 14 amino acids. The CDR3 DNA follows: TGTGCCAGTAGTATACAGCGGATCACAGATACGCAGTATTTT. Amino acid sequence: CASSIQRITDTQYF.

The rearrangement uses TRBV27 and TRBJ1-6; TRBD1 is a possible D gene (5 bases). The germline V and J ends were trimmed by 5 bases and 10 bases, with 9 bases remaining between them. Per the germline V gene, CDR1 is MNHEY and CDR2 is SMNVEV (reference sequence). This CDR3 has 12 amino acids. CDR3 sequence reads: CASSGGGSPLHF. The CDR3, as DNA: TGTGCCAGCAGTGGGGGGGGATCACCCCTCCACTTT.

The V gene is TRBV7-8, the J gene TRBJ2-7; a weak D match, TRBD2 (5 bases). V lost 4 bases to trimming and J lost 3 bases, with 16 bases between them. CDR3 length: 15 residues. The germline gives CDR1 SGHVS, CDR2 FQNEAQ. CDR3: CASSSPWEPLYEQYF. The CDR3 DNA sequence: TGTGCCAGCAGCTCTCCGTGGGAGCCTCTCTACGAGCAGTACTTC.

A few counts support this clone. This sequence joins TRBV11-2 and TRBJ2-7; D is ambiguous. The CDR3 runs to 12 residues. The V end was cut by 4 bases, the J end by 6 bases, with 10 bases between. Germline CDR1 SGHAT, CDR2 FQNNGV. DNA of the CDR3: TGTGCCAGCAGCTCTAACGGGCCCGAGCAGTACTTC. Its translation: CASSSNGPEQYF.

The chain carries TRBV20-1 and TRBJ2-7, with D tentatively TRBD1 (5 bases). The germline V gene has CDR1 DFQATT and CDR2 SNEGSKA (reference sequence). With 6 bases removed from V and 0 bases from J, the gap between germline ends came to 6 bases. CDR3 length: 11 residues. CDR3 coding DNA: TGCAGTGCCAGGGACTCCTACGAGCAGTACTTC. This encodes CSARDSYEQYF.

The rearrangement links TRBV7-6 to TRBJ2-5; D remains ambiguous. Germline CDR1 is SGHVS and CDR2 is FNYEAQ. With 1 base removed from V and 4 bases from J, the gap between germline ends came to 13 bases. The CDR3 totals 15 residues. The CDR3 sequence is CASSLGRTFGETQYF. The CDR3 DNA follows: TGTGCCAGCAGCTTAGGCCGGACCTTCGGAGAGACCCAGTACTTC.

The J gene is TRBJ1-2, the V gene TRBV27; D not certain. V was clipped by 6 bases and J by 4 bases, with 18 bases between them. The CDR3 extends over 15 amino acids. Per germline, CDR1 MNHEY and CDR2 SMNVEV (reference sequence). The CDR3 is CASSPWREMGYGYTF. The CDR3 coding sequence is TGTGCCAGCAGCCCGTGGAGAGAAATGGGCTATGGCTACACCTTC.

This chain links TRBV10-3 with TRBJ2-7; D not resolved. The CDR3 extends over 15 amino acids. V dropped 2 bases and J dropped 1 base, with 12 bases sitting between them. Per the germline V gene, CDR1 is ENHRY and CDR2 is SYGVKD. CDR3 nucleotide sequence: TGTGCCATCAGTGAGACCCTGGATGGGTCCTACGAGCAGTACTTC. Translation: CAISETLDGSYEQYF.

The J gene is TRBJ2-2, the V gene TRBV7-3; tentative D call: TRBD2 (6 bases). In germline, CDR1 is SGHTA, CDR2 FQGTGA. This CDR3 has 12 residues. V lost 5 bases and J lost 5, with 6 bases in between. CDR3 protein: CASSAGTGELFF. The CDR3 DNA follows: TGTGCCAGCAGCGCGGGGACCGGGGAGCTGTTTTTT.

The gene calls are TRBV6-1 and TRBJ1-2; TRBD1 agrees at 9 bases. This CDR3 contains 13 residues. Germline V gives CDR1 MNHNS, CDR2 SASEGT. V lost 10 bases and J lost 6; bases outside the gene matches: 9. CDR3 DNA sequence: TGTGCCACCACCGGGACAGGGTTCCATGGCTACACCTTC. This sequence encodes CATTGTGFHGYTF.

This chain connects TRBV27 to TRBJ2-4; 8 bases align to TRBD1. The V gene's germline CDR1 is MNHEY and CDR2 SMNVEV (reference sequence). V lost 6 bases to trimming and J lost 3 bases; unmatched junction nucleotides: 7. This CDR3 spans 15 amino acids. The CDR3 loop reads CASRTGGIDKNIQYF. CDR3 DNA: TGTGCCAGCAGAACAGGGGGGATCGACAAAAACATTCAGTACTTC.

The chain joins TRBV27 to TRBJ2-7; the match to TRBD1 covers 11 bases. CDR1 and CDR2 (germline): MNHEY, SMNVEV (reference sequence). Trimming cost V 4 bases and J 4 bases; bases outside gene matches: 3. The CDR3 contains 14 residues. The CDR3 spells CASSSGTGGYEQYF. The CDR3 DNA is TGTGCCAGCAGTTCAGGGACAGGGGGGTACGAGCAGTACTTC.

This clone was counted once. V usage is TRBV15 and J usage is TRBJ1-1; a possible D gene is TRBD1 (5 bases). Germline CDR1 LNHNV, CDR2 YYDKDF (reference sequence). The CDR3 totals 15 residues. V dropped 0 bases and J dropped 8 bases, with 16 bases sitting between them. In DNA form, the CDR3 reads TGTGCCACCAGCAGAGAACGGTCAGGGTCAGCCGAAGCTTTCTTT. This translates into CATSRERSGSAEAFF.